The TCR beta chain described here comes from a study of blood T cell repertoires in COVID-19. Study context: The study drew acute and convalescent COVID-19 samples from the United States, Italy and Spain. T cells, B-cell-depleted T cells, or PBMCs provided the cDNA or gDNA that served as material.

Seattle patients were enrolled while actively infected and followed longitudinally. This CDR3 has 18 residues. Per the germline V gene, CDR1 is SGHDT and CDR2 is YYEEEE. J was trimmed by 9 bases and V by 1 base; bases with no gene match: 18. Per the authors' pipeline: Reference gene primer amplification gave nucleated cell count estimates. Produced via immunoSEQ multiplex PCR; TCRdb's table is partial and in-frame only. Clone size and the V and J calls come from that table; the DNA yielded D and trimming. The sample includes roughly 280,000 clones, more than 75% of them seen just once. Input material: peripheral blood. V usage is TRBV5-6 and J usage is TRBJ2-2, with 7 bases identical to TRBD2. This receptor was taken from a woman in her sixties or seventies with COVID-19, enrolled during active disease. CDR3 residues: CASSLPPTTSRATRELFF. The CDR3 bases are TGTGCCAGCAGCTTGCCCCCGACGACTAGCCGAGCTACCCGGGAGCTGTTTTTT. Complete variable domain (other parts from reference TRBV5-6 and TRBJ2-2): DAGVTQSPTHLIKTRGQQVTLRCSPKSGHDTVSWYQQALGQGPQFIFQYYEEEERQRGNFPDRFSGHQFPNYSSELNVNALLLGDSALYLCASSLPPTTSRATRELFFGEGSRLTVL.